This T cell receptor beta chain was identified during a study of blood T cell repertoires in COVID-19. Background on the study: Spain, Italy and the United States supplied samples that represented acute and convalescent COVID-19. T cells, B-cell-depleted T cells, or PBMCs provided the cDNA or gDNA that served as material.

This CDR3 is built from 17 residues. V shed 2 bases, J shed 6 bases, and the junction held 9 bases outside the gene matches. The germline CDR1 and CDR2 sequences are SGHDT and YYEEEE. This clone was found a few times. Per the study methods: Researchers report that nucleated cell counts were estimated from reference gene primer amplification. Data came from immunoSEQ multiplex PCR; TCRdb stores just in-frame clones and leaves some out. The V and J calls and clone size are taken from that table; D and trimming were inferred from the DNA. The sample has approximately 180,000 clones, around 76% seen once; the top ten hold over 7.5%.

V and J are TRBV5-6 and TRBJ2-4, with 12 positions matching TRBD1. This clonotype was sampled from a woman aged 70-85 years with acute or convalescent COVID-19. Sequencing used peripheral blood. The CDR3 DNA reads TGTGCCAGCAGCTTTCCGGGACAGGGGGCGAAGGGAAACATTCAGTACTTC. It specifies CASSFPGQGAKGNIQYF.